The 2 T cell receptor beta chains given below trace back to one sample, sequenced in a study of blood T cells in healthy people across ages. Through a sample-barcoded 5' primer and a J-beta primer mix, a second PCR was run for about 6 to 11 cycles. MiXCR, applied by TCRdb to the 5' RACE reads, yields one record per CDR3 protein. The table includes about 800,000 distinct CDR3 sequences, more than 20% detected once. The same sample was also used in a study of T cells of mothers and their children.

The sequencing input was blood. Receptors were obtained from a boy between 5 and 17 years old in good health.

The chain is built from TRBV13 and TRBJ2-5, with no clear D. The germline CDR1 and CDR2 sequences are PRHDT and FYEKMQ (reference sequence). V lost 2 bases and J 5 bases, leaving 6 bases between the germline ends. CDR3 length equals 12 residues. CDR3 amino acids: CASSLTDETQYF. DNA for the CDR3: TGTGCCAGCAGCTTAACGGATGAGACCCAGTACTTC.

The chain has TRBV28 and TRBJ2-5, with 7 bases fitting TRBD1. The J call may be faulty, since TRBJ2-7 better matches the DNA end. CDR3 length: 14 amino acids. Germline V CDR1 and CDR2: MDHEN, SYDVKM. DNA for the CDR3: TGTGCCAGCACCCTTACAGGGGACACCTACGAGCAGTACTTC. It encodes CASTLTGDTYEQYF.